These T cell receptor beta chains were read from a single sample in a study of siplizumab effects on memory and regulatory T cells. The method was immunoSEQ multiplex PCR; TCRdb's version includes in-frame clones alone and lacks a portion of them. The profile shows around 100,000 clones, more than 85% of them singletons. Material for sequencing was Tregs sorted from blood. These receptors were collected from a human donor in good health. Both conserved end residues are part of each CDR3. The order of the fields is D gene, clone size, J gene, V gene, CDR3 DNA, CDR3 protein. The D gene is left open where the match is weak. The listing skips clone size in some rows; elsewhere it reads once, few, many or a size class.

d_gene: .
abundance: .
j_gene: TRBJ2-7
v_gene: TRBV9
CDR3nt: TGTGCCAGCAGCGCTGGCCCCTCCCGGGGGGCCTCCTACGAGCAGTACTTC
CDR3aa: CASSAGPSRGASYEQYF

d_gene: TRBD2
abundance: .
j_gene: TRBJ2-1
v_gene: TRBV4-2
CDR3nt: TGTGCCAGCAGCCAAGGGACTAGCGGGAGGGGGGGTGAGCAGTTCTTC
CDR3aa: CASSQGTSGRGGEQFF

d_gene: TRBD1
abundance: few
j_gene: TRBJ2-5
v_gene: TRBV5-1
CDR3nt: TGCGCCAGCAGCCCCACGACAGGGGGCCCCCAGACCCAGTACTTC
CDR3aa: CASSPTTGGPQTQYF

d_gene: TRBD2
abundance: .
j_gene: TRBJ2-1
v_gene: TRBV4-2
CDR3nt: TGTGCCAGCAGCCAAGGGGGCGGGGGGGCCCACAATGAGCAGTTCTTC
CDR3aa: CASSQGGGGAHNEQFF

d_gene: .
abundance: once
j_gene: TRBJ2-3
v_gene: TRBV2
CDR3nt: TGTGCCATTCGGGGAGGGGGCAGGTCAGATACGCAGTATTTT
CDR3aa: CAIRGGGRSDTQYF

d_gene: .
abundance: .
j_gene: TRBJ2-7
v_gene: TRBV27
CDR3nt: TGTGCCAGCAGTTTACTAGCGCCCGACTACGAGCAGTACTTC
CDR3aa: CASSLLAPDYEQYF

d_gene: .
abundance: .
j_gene: TRBJ1-1
v_gene: TRBV7-3
CDR3nt: TGTGCCAGGCCCTGTGGAGCTTTCTTT
CDR3aa: CARPCGAFF

d_gene: TRBD2
abundance: .
j_gene: TRBJ2-1
v_gene: TRBV2
CDR3nt: TGTGCCAGCAGTGCACTAGCGGGGCGACCAAATGAGCAGTTCTTC
CDR3aa: CASSALAGRPNEQFF

d_gene: .
abundance: .
j_gene: TRBJ1-1
v_gene: TRBV20-1
CDR3nt: TGCAGTGCCCCCCATTGGATGGAAGCTTTCTTT
CDR3aa: CSAPHWMEAFF

d_gene: .
abundance: .
j_gene: TRBJ2-1
v_gene: TRBV11-3
CDR3nt: TGTGCCAGCAGGTCATATCCGGGACCCAAGGCCGGTGAGCAGTTCTTC
CDR3aa: CASRSYPGPKAGEQFF

d_gene: TRBD2
abundance: .
j_gene: TRBJ2-1
v_gene: TRBV5-6
CDR3nt: TGTGCCAGCAGCTTGGCCGGGACTAGCGGGAGGCATCACAATGAGCAGTTCTTC
CDR3aa: CASSLAGTSGRHHNEQFF

d_gene: .
abundance: .
j_gene: TRBJ2-5
v_gene: TRBV19
CDR3nt: TGTGCCAGTAGTATAGTGGCGGCAGGCCAAGAGACCCAGTACTTC
CDR3aa: CASSIVAAGQETQYF

d_gene: .
abundance: once
j_gene: TRBJ2-5
v_gene: TRBV20-1
CDR3nt: TGCAGTGCTAGAGAACTTGAGACCCAGTACTTC
CDR3aa: CSARELETQYF

d_gene: .
abundance: .
j_gene: TRBJ1-6
v_gene: TRBV27
CDR3nt: TGTGCCAGCAGTTTATCGGGGGGCTCAGGATCACCCCTCCACTTT
CDR3aa: CASSLSGGSGSPLHF

d_gene: .
abundance: .
j_gene: TRBJ2-2
v_gene: TRBV9
CDR3nt: TGTGCCAGCAGCGTACTTTCGGACGGGGAGCTGTTTTTT
CDR3aa: CASSVLSDGELFF

d_gene: TRBD2
abundance: .
j_gene: TRBJ2-1
v_gene: TRBV7-9
CDR3nt: TGTGCCAGCAGCTTAAGGGCGGGGGGAAGTGAGCAGTTCTTC
CDR3aa: CASSLRAGGSEQFF

d_gene: .
abundance: .
j_gene: TRBJ2-2
v_gene: TRBV27
CDR3nt: TGTGCCAGCAGTTTATCGGGCGGGGTCACCGGGGAGCTGTTTTTT
CDR3aa: CASSLSGGVTGELFF

d_gene: TRBD1
abundance: .
j_gene: TRBJ1-2
v_gene: TRBV5-1
CDR3nt: TGCGCCAGCAGCATAGGGACAGCTGGTGTCGACTACACCTTC
CDR3aa: CASSIGTAGVDYTF

d_gene: .
abundance: .
j_gene: TRBJ1-1
v_gene: TRBV7-8
CDR3nt: TGTGCCAGCAGCTTAAAAACGGGGAATTGGATCACTGAAGCTTTCTTT
CDR3aa: CASSLKTGNWITEAFF

d_gene: TRBD1
abundance: once
j_gene: TRBJ2-7
v_gene: TRBV5-6
CDR3nt: TGTGCCAGCAGCCTACCGGGACAGCAGAGAGACGAGCAGTACTTC
CDR3aa: CASSLPGQQRDEQYF

d_gene: .
abundance: .
j_gene: TRBJ1-3
v_gene: TRBV10-3
CDR3nt: TGTGCCATCAGTGGGACCGGAAACACCATATATTTT
CDR3aa: CAISGTGNTIYF

d_gene: TRBD1
abundance: .
j_gene: TRBJ2-5
v_gene: TRBV5-1
CDR3nt: TGCGCCAGCAGCTCGACAGGGGGCTCCTTCCAAGAGACCCAGTACTTC
CDR3aa: CASSSTGGSFQETQYF

d_gene: .
abundance: .
j_gene: TRBJ2-1
v_gene: TRBV14
CDR3nt: TGTGCCAGCAGCCAGGGAGCGGCATACAATGAGCAGTTCTTC
CDR3aa: CASSQGAAYNEQFF

d_gene: .
abundance: .
j_gene: TRBJ2-7
v_gene: TRBV2
CDR3nt: TGTGCCAGCAGGTGGGACTCAGCCTACGAGCAGTACTTC
CDR3aa: CASRWDSAYEQYF

d_gene: .
abundance: .
j_gene: TRBJ2-1
v_gene: TRBV20-1
CDR3nt: TGCAGTGCTGGTCGAGAGCAGTTCTTC
CDR3aa: CSAGREQFF

d_gene: .
abundance: .
j_gene: TRBJ2-5
v_gene: TRBV14
CDR3nt: TGTGCCAGCAGCCAAGTGGCAGGAGTCCAAGAGACCCAGTACTTC
CDR3aa: CASSQVAGVQETQYF

d_gene: .
abundance: .
j_gene: TRBJ2-2
v_gene: TRBV2
CDR3nt: TGTGCCAGCAGTTCCGGGGAGCTGTTTTTT
CDR3aa: CASSSGELFF

d_gene: .
abundance: .
j_gene: TRBJ1-2
v_gene: TRBV6-1
CDR3nt: TGTGCCAGCAGTGAAAACAGGGCTTATGGCTACACCTTC
CDR3aa: CASSENRAYGYTF

d_gene: TRBD1
abundance: .
j_gene: TRBJ1-2
v_gene: TRBV7-8
CDR3nt: TGTGCCAGCAGCCGGGACAGGGGGTCTGGCTACACCTTC
CDR3aa: CASSRDRGSGYTF

d_gene: .
abundance: .
j_gene: TRBJ1-6
v_gene: TRBV6-1
CDR3nt: TGTGCCAGCAGTGGAAATGGGGGTTCACCCCTCCACTTT
CDR3aa: CASSGNGGSPLHF

d_gene: .
abundance: .
j_gene: TRBJ1-2
v_gene: TRBV11-3
CDR3nt: TGTGCCAGCAGCTTTGACAGCCAGACCTATGGCTACACCTTC
CDR3aa: CASSFDSQTYGYTF

d_gene: .
abundance: once
j_gene: TRBJ1-2
v_gene: TRBV27
CDR3nt: TGTGCCAGCAGTTTCTCTCCCCCCTCTTCTGGCTACACCTTC
CDR3aa: CASSFSPPSSGYTF

d_gene: TRBD1
abundance: .
j_gene: TRBJ2-7
v_gene: TRBV14
CDR3nt: TGTGCCAGCAGCCAAACTCCGGGACAGTTCTCCTACGAGCAGTACTTC
CDR3aa: CASSQTPGQFSYEQYF

d_gene: .
abundance: .
j_gene: TRBJ2-5
v_gene: TRBV15
CDR3nt: TGTGCCACCAGCAGAGGACAGCAAGAGACCCAGTACTTC
CDR3aa: CATSRGQQETQYF

d_gene: .
abundance: .
j_gene: TRBJ2-3
v_gene: TRBV9
CDR3nt: TGTGCCAGCGCACAGGGAGGGATAGATACGCAGTATTTT
CDR3aa: CASAQGGIDTQYF

d_gene: .
abundance: .
j_gene: TRBJ2-7
v_gene: TRBV10-3
CDR3nt: TGTGCCATCAGTGCAAGCGGGCCCTACGAGCAGTACTTC
CDR3aa: CAISASGPYEQYF

d_gene: .
abundance: .
j_gene: TRBJ2-1
v_gene: TRBV2
CDR3nt: TGTGCCAGCAGCTTCAGGGGGCGGGAGTATGAGCAGTTCTTC
CDR3aa: CASSFRGREYEQFF

d_gene: .
abundance: .
j_gene: TRBJ2-5
v_gene: TRBV4-1
CDR3nt: TGCGCCAGCAGCCTCCAGGGGGGGGAGACCCAGTACTTC
CDR3aa: CASSLQGGETQYF

d_gene: .
abundance: .
j_gene: TRBJ1-4
v_gene: TRBV4-1
CDR3nt: TGCGCCAGCAGCCGCAGACAGACTGAGGGAAAACTGTTTTTT
CDR3aa: CASSRRQTEGKLFF

d_gene: .
abundance: .
j_gene: TRBJ2-2
v_gene: TRBV9
CDR3nt: TGTGCCAGCACACAGGGAAGGTTGACCGGGGAGCTGTTTTTT
CDR3aa: CASTQGRLTGELFF